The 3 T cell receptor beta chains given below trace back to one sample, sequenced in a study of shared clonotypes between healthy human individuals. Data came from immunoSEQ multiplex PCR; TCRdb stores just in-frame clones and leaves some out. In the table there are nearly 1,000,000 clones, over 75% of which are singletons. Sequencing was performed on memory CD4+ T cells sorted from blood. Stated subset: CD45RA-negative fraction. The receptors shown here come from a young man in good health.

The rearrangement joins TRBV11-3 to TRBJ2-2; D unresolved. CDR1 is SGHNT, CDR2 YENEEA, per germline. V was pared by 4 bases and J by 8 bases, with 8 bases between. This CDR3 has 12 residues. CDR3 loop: CASSSPRGELFF. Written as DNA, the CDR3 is TGTGCCAGCAGCTCCCCCCGGGGGGAGCTGTTTTTT.

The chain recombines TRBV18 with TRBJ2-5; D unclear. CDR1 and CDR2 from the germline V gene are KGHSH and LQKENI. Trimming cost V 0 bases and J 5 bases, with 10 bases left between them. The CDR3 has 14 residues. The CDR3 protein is CASSPPSERETQYF. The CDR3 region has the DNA TGTGCCAGCTCACCACCGTCCGAGAGGGAGACCCAGTACTTC. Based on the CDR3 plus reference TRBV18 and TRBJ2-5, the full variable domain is NAGVMQNPRHLVRRRGQEARLRCSPMKGHSHVYWYRQLPEEGLKFMVYLQKENIIDESGMPKERFSAEFPKEGPSILRIQQVVRGDSAAYFCASSPPSERETQYFGPGTRLLVL.

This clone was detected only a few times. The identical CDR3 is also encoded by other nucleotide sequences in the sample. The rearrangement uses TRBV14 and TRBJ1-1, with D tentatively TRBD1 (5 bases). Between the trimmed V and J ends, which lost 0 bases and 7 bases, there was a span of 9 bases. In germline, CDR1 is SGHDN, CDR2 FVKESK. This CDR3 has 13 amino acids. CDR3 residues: CASSQDWTNEAFF. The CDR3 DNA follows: TGTGCCAGCAGCCAAGATTGGACAAATGAAGCTTTCTTT.